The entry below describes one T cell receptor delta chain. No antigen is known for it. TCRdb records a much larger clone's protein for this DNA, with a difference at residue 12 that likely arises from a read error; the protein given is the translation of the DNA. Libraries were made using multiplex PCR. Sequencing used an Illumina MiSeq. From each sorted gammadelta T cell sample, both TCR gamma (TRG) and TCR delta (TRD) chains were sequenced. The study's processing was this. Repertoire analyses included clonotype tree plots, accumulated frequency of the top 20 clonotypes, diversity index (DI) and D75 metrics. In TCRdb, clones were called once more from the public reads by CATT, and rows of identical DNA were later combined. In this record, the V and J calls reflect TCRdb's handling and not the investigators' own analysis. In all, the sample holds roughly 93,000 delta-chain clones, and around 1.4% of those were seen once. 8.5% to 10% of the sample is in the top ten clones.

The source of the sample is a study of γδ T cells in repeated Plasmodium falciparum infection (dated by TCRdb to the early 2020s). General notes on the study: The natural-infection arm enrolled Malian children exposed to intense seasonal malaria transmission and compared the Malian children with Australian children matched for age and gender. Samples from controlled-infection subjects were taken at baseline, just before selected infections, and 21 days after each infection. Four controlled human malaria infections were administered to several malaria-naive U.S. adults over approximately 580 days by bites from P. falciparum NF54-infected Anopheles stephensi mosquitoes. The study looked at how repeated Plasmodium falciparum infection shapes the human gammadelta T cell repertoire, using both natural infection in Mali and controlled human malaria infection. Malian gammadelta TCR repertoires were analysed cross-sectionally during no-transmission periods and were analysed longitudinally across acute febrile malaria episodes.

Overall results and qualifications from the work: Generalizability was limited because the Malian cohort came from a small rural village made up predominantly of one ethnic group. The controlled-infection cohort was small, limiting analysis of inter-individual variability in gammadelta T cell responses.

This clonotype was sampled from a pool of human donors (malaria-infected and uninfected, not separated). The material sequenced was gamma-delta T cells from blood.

CDR3 loop: CAFLGGVGYALAAQLFF. At the DNA level, the sequence is TGTGCCTTTTTGGGAGGGGTGGGGTACGCTTTGGCAGCACAACTCTTCTTT. The rearrangement combines TRDV3 with TRDJ2; TRDD3 is perhaps the D gene, given 5 matching bases. TCRdb does not report a J gene; here it was assigned by matching the DNA to germline references. The CDR3 covers 17 residues, taking in both the cysteine and the phenylalanine. Here the CDR3 DNA is all that survives: 51 bases in frame from base 1. CDR1 TVYSNPD and CDR2 GDNSRS are derived from the germline V gene (reference sequence).